The 4 T cell receptor beta chains reported below all come from one sample, sequenced in a study of blood T cell repertoires in COVID-19. Repertoires were generated with immunoSEQ multiplex PCR, while TCRdb's copy carries only in-frame clones and drops some. The sample has fewer than 300,000 clones, approximately 77% seen once. Sequenced material: peripheral blood. These receptors all come from a young woman with acute or convalescent COVID-19.

The genes are TRBV19 and TRBJ1-2; a weak D match, TRBD1 (5 bases). V was shortened by 6 bases and J by 3 bases, with 14 bases between the two germline ends. Germline V gene sequence: CDR1 LNHDA, CDR2 SQIVND (reference sequence). CDR3 size: 14 residues. CDR3 DNA: TGTGCCAGTAGAACTACGGACACTTACTATGGCTACACCTTC. Translated: CASRTTDTYYGYTF.

The CDR3 DNA follows: TGCAGTGCCAGTCCAAGCAATCAGCCCCAGCATTTT. Translation gives CSASPSNQPQHF. This chain connects TRBV20-1 to TRBJ1-5; D not resolved. Germline CDR1 is DFQATT and CDR2 is SNEGSKA (reference sequence). The length of the CDR3 is 12 residues. Trimming cost V 6 bases and J 1 base, with 7 bases left between them.

This clone appeared a few times. This sequence joins TRBV11-3 and TRBJ2-3; 8 bases map to TRBD1. Germline V CDR1 and CDR2: SGHNT, YENEEA. J was trimmed by 1 base and V by 2 bases; bases with no gene match: 5. This CDR3 has 16 residues. The CDR3 DNA follows: TGTGCCAGCAGCTTAACGGCAGGGGGCCGCACAGATACGCAGTATTTT. Its protein is CASSLTAGGRTDTQYF.

The rearrangement links TRBV4-1 to TRBJ2-5, with D possibly TRBD1 on 6 matching bases. This CDR3 is built from 15 residues. Trimming left V 1 base short and J 1 base short, with 10 bases between. Germline loops: CDR1 MGHRA, CDR2 YSYEKL. The CDR3 coding sequence is TGCGCCAGCAGCCAAGGGGGACACAGCCAAGAGACCCAGTACTTC. The encoded protein is CASSQGGHSQETQYF.